The 5 T cell receptor beta chains given below trace back to one sample, sequenced in a study of T cells in Graves' hyperthyroidism and ophthalmopathy. TCR beta CDR3 sequences were amplified from RNA transcripts. HTBI primers drove first-round RT-PCR of the TCR CDR3. A single record per CDR3 protein comes from TCRdb applying MiXCR to the multiplex PCR reads. Of a few hundred thousand distinct CDR3 sequences in the sample, 15% to 18% were seen once. The sequencing input was blood. The receptors come from a woman aged 18-35 years with Graves' hyperthyroidism that later progressed to Graves' ophthalmopathy.

This clonotype has a handful of counts. This sequence joins TRBV4-2 and TRBJ2-3, with TRBD2 matching over 7 bases. The junction had 6 bases not matched to a gene; V was cut back by 8 bases and J by 1 base. CDR3 length: 14 residues. In germline, CDR1 is LGHNA, CDR2 YNFKEQ. The CDR3 region has the DNA TGTGCCAGCGGAGAACGGGGGGGCACAGATACGCAGTATTTT. Its translation: CASGERGGTDTQYF.

On this clonotype itself: A much bigger clone sits one base away, suggesting this may be a read error. The conserved phenylalanine or tryptophan normally closing the CDR3 is absent here, so this likely arose from a read error. This chain uses TRBV29-1 with TRBJ1-2, with TRBD1 as a possible D gene (5 bases). The ends were cut back, 6 bases at V and 4 bases at J, with 12 bases in the middle. Germline CDR1 and CDR2: SQVTM and ANQGSEA. The CDR3 runs to 12 residues. The CDR3 coding sequence is TGCAGCGTCGAGGACACGCTCTATGGCTACACCCTC. It codes for CSVEDTLYGYTL.

The V gene is TRBV6-4, the J gene TRBJ2-2, with D unresolved. Germline CDR1 reads MRHNA; CDR2 reads SNTAGT. Trimming left V 3 bases short and J 3 bases short, with 5 bases between. The CDR3 runs to 13 residues. CDR3 protein: CASSETDTGELFF. The DNA for the CDR3 is TGTGCCAGCAGTGAAACAGACACCGGGGAGCTGTTTTTT.

The chain is built from TRBV6-5 and TRBJ1-6; tentative D call: TRBD1 (6 bases). V lost 2 bases and J lost 6, with 14 bases in between. Germline V lookup: CDR1 MNHEY, CDR2 SVGAGI. The CDR3 length is 16 residues. The CDR3 DNA is TGTGCCAGCAGTTACGTGTGGGAACAGGGTAATTCACCCCTCCACTTT. Its protein product is CASSYVWEQGNSPLHF.

The sample holds many counts of this clonotype. This sequence joins TRBV18 and TRBJ2-1, with a tentative D call TRBD2 (5 bases). This CDR3 has 15 amino acids. Germline CDR1 KGHSH, CDR2 LQKENI. V was shortened by 0 bases and J by 3 bases, with 9 bases between the two germline ends. The CDR3 DNA is TGTGCCAGCTCACCACCGGGTGGGAGCTACAATGAGCAGTTCTTC. Protein sequence: CASSPPGGSYNEQFF.